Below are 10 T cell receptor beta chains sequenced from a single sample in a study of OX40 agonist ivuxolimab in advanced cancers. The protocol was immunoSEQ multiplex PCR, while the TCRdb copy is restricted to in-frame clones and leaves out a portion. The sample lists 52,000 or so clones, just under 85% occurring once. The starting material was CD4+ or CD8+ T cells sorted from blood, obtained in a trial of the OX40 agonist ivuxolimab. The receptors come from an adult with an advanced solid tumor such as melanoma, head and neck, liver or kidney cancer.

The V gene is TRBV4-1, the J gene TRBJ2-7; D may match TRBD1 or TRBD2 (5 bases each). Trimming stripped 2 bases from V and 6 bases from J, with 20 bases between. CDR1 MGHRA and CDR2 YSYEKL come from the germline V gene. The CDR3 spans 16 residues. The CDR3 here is CASSQRAGLGAGEQYF. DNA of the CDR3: TGCGCCAGCAGCCAAAGGGCCGGGCTAGGGGCGGGCGAGCAGTACTTC.

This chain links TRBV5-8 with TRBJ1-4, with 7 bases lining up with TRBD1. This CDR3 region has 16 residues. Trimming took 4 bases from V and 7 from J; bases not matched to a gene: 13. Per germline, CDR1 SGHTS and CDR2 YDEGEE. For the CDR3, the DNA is TGTGCCAGCAGCCCAGGAACCGGGACAGATTTTGAAAAACTGTTTTTT. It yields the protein CASSPGTGTDFEKLFF.

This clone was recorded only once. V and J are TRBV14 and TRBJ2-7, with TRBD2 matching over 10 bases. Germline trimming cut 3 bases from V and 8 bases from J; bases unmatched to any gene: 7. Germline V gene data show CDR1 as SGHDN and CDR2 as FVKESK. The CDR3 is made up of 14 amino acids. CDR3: CASSQLAGDSKQYF. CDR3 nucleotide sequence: TGTGCCAGCAGCCAGCTAGCGGGAGATTCAAAGCAGTACTTC.

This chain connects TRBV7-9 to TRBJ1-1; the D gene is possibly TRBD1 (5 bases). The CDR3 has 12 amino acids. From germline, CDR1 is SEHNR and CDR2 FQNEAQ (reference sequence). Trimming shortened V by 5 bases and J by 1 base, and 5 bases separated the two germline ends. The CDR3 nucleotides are TGTGCCAGCAGCGGGGGGAACACTGAAGCTTTCTTT. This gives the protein CASSGGNTEAFF.

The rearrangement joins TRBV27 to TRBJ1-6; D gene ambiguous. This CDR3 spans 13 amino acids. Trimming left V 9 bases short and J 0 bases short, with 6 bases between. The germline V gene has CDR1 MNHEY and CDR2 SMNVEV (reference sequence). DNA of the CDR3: TGTGCCAGTAAGAGCTCCTATAATTCACCCCTCCACTTT. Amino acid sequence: CASKSSYNSPLHF.

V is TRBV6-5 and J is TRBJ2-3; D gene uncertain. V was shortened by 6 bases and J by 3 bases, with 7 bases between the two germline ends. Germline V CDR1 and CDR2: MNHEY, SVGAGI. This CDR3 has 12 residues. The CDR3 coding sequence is TGTGCCAGCAGCCCAAGTACAGATACGCAGTATTTT. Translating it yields CASSPSTDTQYF.

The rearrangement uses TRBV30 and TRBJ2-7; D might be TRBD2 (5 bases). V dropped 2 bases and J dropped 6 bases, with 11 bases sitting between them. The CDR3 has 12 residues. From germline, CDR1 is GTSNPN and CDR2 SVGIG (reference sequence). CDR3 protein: CAWSRQEGEQYF. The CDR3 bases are TGTGCCTGGAGTAGACAAGAGGGCGAGCAGTACTTC. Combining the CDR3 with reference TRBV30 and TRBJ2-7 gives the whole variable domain SQTIHQWPATLVQPVGSPLSLECTVEGTSNPNLYWYRQAAGRGLQLLFYSVGIGQISSEVPQNLSASRPQDRQFILSSKKLLLSDSGFYLCAWSRQEGEQYFGPGTRLTVT.

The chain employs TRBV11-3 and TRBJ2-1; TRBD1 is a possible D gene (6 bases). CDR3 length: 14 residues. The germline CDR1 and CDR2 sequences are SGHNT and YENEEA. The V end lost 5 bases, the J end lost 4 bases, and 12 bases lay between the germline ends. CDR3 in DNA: TGTGCCAGCAGCCCCCAGGGGATTTACAATGAGCAGTTCTTC. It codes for CASSPQGIYNEQFF.

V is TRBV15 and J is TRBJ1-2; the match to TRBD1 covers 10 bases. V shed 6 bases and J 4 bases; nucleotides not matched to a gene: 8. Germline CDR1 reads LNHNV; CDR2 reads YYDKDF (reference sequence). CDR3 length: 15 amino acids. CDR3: CATRAGQGNLYGYTF. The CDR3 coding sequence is TGTGCCACCAGGGCGGGACAGGGGAATCTCTATGGCTACACCTTC. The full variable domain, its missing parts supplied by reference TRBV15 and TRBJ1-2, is DAMVIQNPRYQVTQFGKPVTLSCSQTLNHNVMYWYQQKSSQAPKLLFHYYDKDFNNEADTPDNFQSRRPNTSFCFLDIRSPGLGDTAMYLCATRAGQGNLYGYTFGSGTRLTVV.

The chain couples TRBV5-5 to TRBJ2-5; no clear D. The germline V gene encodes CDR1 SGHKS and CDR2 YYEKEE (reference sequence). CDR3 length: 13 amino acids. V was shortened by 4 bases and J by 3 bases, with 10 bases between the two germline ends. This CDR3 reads CASSAVNEETQYF. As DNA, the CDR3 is TGTGCCAGCAGCGCAGTAAACGAAGAGACCCAGTACTTC.